These T cell receptor beta chains were read from a single sample in a study of neurological immune-mediated disorders. TCRdb reprocessed the 5' RACE reads with MiXCR, giving one entry per CDR3 protein. The sample yields around 64,000 distinct CDR3 sequences, approximately 3.3% seen once. The material sequenced was PBMCs. Receptor source: a woman aged 50 to 65 with multiple sclerosis. The CDR3 runs from the conserved cysteine through the conserved F or W. The order of the fields is J gene, clone size, V gene, D gene, CDR3 protein, CDR3 DNA. A D gene is named only where the DNA matches it firmly. Some rows mark clone size as missing; the rest say once, few, many or name a class of expanded clone.

J gene: TRBJ1-2
clone size: many
V gene: TRBV7-2
D gene: NA
CDR3 protein: CASSRPGEVYGYTF
CDR3 DNA: TGTGCCAGCAGCCGGCCGGGGGAAGTCTATGGCTACACCTTC

J gene: TRBJ2-6
clone size: many
V gene: TRBV5-6
D gene: NA
CDR3 protein: CASSLVAAGANVLTF
CDR3 DNA: TGTGCCAGCAGCTTGGTTGCCGCTGGGGCCAACGTCCTGACTTTC

J gene: TRBJ2-3
clone size: many
V gene: TRBV5-1
D gene: NA
CDR3 protein: CASSSTGGTDTQYF
CDR3 DNA: TGCGCCAGCAGCTCGACGGGGGGCACAGATACGCAGTATTTT

J gene: TRBJ1-1
clone size: many
V gene: TRBV20-1
D gene: TRBD1
CDR3 protein: CSARGDRGLLNTEAFF
CDR3 DNA: TGCAGTGCTAGAGGGGACAGGGGGCTTTTGAACACTGAAGCTTTCTTT

J gene: TRBJ2-5
clone size: many
V gene: TRBV5-1
D gene: NA
CDR3 protein: CASSLGAISQETQYF
CDR3 DNA: TGCGCCAGCAGCTTGGGGGCGATCTCCCAAGAGACCCAGTACTTC

J gene: TRBJ1-1
clone size: many
V gene: TRBV5-1
D gene: NA
CDR3 protein: CASSLNRRRNTEAFF
CDR3 DNA: TGCGCCAGCAGCTTAAACAGGCGGCGGAACACTGAAGCTTTCTTT

J gene: TRBJ1-3
clone size: many
V gene: TRBV12-3/TRBV12-4
D gene: NA
CDR3 protein: CASDTPSGNTIYF
CDR3 DNA: TGTGCCAGCGACACCCCCTCTGGAAACACCATATATTTT

J gene: TRBJ2-3
clone size: many
V gene: TRBV20-1
D gene: NA
CDR3 protein: CSARDPSSGFSTTDTQYF
CDR3 DNA: TGCAGTGCTAGAGATCCCTCGTCGGGGTTCTCGACCACAGATACGCAGTATTTT

J gene: TRBJ1-1
clone size: many
V gene: TRBV7-2
D gene: NA
CDR3 protein: CASSPTGTEAFF
CDR3 DNA: TGTGCCAGCAGCCCAACGGGAACTGAAGCTTTCTTT

J gene: TRBJ1-1
clone size: many
V gene: TRBV29-1
D gene: NA
CDR3 protein: CSVHHLRGVEATEAFF
CDR3 DNA: TGCAGCGTTCATCATCTTCGGGGCGTTGAAGCCACTGAAGCTTTCTTT

J gene: TRBJ2-3
clone size: many
V gene: TRBV11-2
D gene: NA
CDR3 protein: CASSYYRNTDTQYF
CDR3 DNA: TGTGCCAGCAGCTACTACAGAAACACAGATACGCAGTATTTT

J gene: TRBJ2-3
clone size: many
V gene: TRBV6-5
D gene: NA
CDR3 protein: CASSYGRGDTDTQYF
CDR3 DNA: TGTGCCAGCAGTTACGGCAGGGGTGACACAGATACGCAGTATTTT

J gene: TRBJ2-5
clone size: many
V gene: TRBV28
D gene: TRBD2
CDR3 protein: CASSLWRLAGGPGTQYF
CDR3 DNA: TGTGCCAGCAGTTTATGGAGACTAGCGGGGGGGCCCGGGACCCAGTACTTC

J gene: TRBJ1-5
clone size: NA
V gene: TRBV7-8
D gene: NA
CDR3 protein: CASSPGHGIGQSQHF
CDR3 DNA: TGTGCCAGCAGCCCGGGACATGGGATCGGGCAGTCCCAGCATTTT

J gene: TRBJ1-4
clone size: many
V gene: TRBV7-9
D gene: TRBD1
CDR3 protein: CASSPTGTNEKLFF
CDR3 DNA: TGTGCCAGCAGTCCGACAGGGACTAATGAAAAACTGTTTTTT

J gene: TRBJ2-5
clone size: many
V gene: TRBV29-1
D gene: NA
CDR3 protein: CSARPTSYQETQYF
CDR3 DNA: TGCAGCGCCCGTCCCACATCGTACCAAGAGACCCAGTACTTC

J gene: TRBJ2-1
clone size: many
V gene: TRBV20-1
D gene: TRBD1
CDR3 protein: CSARGDRGRWDEQFF
CDR3 DNA: TGCAGTGCTAGGGGGGACAGGGGACGTTGGGATGAGCAGTTCTTC

J gene: TRBJ1-5
clone size: many
V gene: TRBV5-1
D gene: TRBD1
CDR3 protein: CASSFNRGQPQHF
CDR3 DNA: TGCGCCAGCAGCTTTAACAGGGGCCAGCCCCAGCATTTT

J gene: TRBJ2-5
clone size: many
V gene: TRBV7-9
D gene: NA
CDR3 protein: CASSLMRGETQYF
CDR3 DNA: TGTGCCAGCAGCTTGATGCGGGGAGAGACCCAGTACTTC

J gene: TRBJ2-1
clone size: many
V gene: TRBV20-1
D gene: NA
CDR3 protein: CSARGGIYNEQFF
CDR3 DNA: TGCAGTGCTAGAGGGGGCATCTACAATGAGCAGTTCTTC

J gene: TRBJ1-5
clone size: many
V gene: TRBV7-2
D gene: TRBD1
CDR3 protein: CASSSGTGAYQPQHF
CDR3 DNA: TGTGCCAGCAGCTCCGGGACAGGGGCTTATCAGCCCCAGCATTTT

J gene: TRBJ1-1
clone size: few
V gene: TRBV20-1
D gene: TRBD1
CDR3 protein: CRAFRLQGATEAFF
CDR3 DNA: TGCAGAGCCTTTAGATTACAGGGGGCGACTGAAGCTTTCTTT

J gene: TRBJ2-3
clone size: many
V gene: TRBV6-6
D gene: NA
CDR3 protein: CASSSPGRYNTQYF
CDR3 DNA: TGTGCCAGCAGTTCTCCGGGACGGTATAATACGCAGTATTTT

J gene: TRBJ2-2
clone size: many
V gene: TRBV21-1
D gene: NA
CDR3 protein: CARFDRGRLKANTGELFF
CDR3 DNA: TGTGCCAGATTCGACAGGGGGCGACTCAAGGCGAACACCGGGGAGCTGTTTTTT

J gene: TRBJ1-2
clone size: few
V gene: TRBV5-6
D gene: NA
CDR3 protein: CASSHANDGYTF
CDR3 DNA: TGTGCCAGCAGCCACGCCAATGATGGCTACACCTTC

J gene: TRBJ2-3
clone size: many
V gene: TRBV7-9
D gene: NA
CDR3 protein: CASSGSQTTDTQYF
CDR3 DNA: TGTGCCAGCAGCGGTAGTCAAACCACAGATACGCAGTATTTT

J gene: TRBJ1-1
clone size: many
V gene: TRBV7-2
D gene: NA
CDR3 protein: CASRPPVVSTEAFF
CDR3 DNA: TGTGCCAGCAGGCCACCGGTAGTGAGCACTGAAGCTTTCTTT

J gene: TRBJ2-1
clone size: many
V gene: TRBV28
D gene: TRBD2
CDR3 protein: CASITPLGREGNEQFF
CDR3 DNA: TGTGCCAGCATCACCCCGCTGGGGCGGGAGGGCAATGAGCAGTTCTTC

J gene: TRBJ1-6
clone size: many
V gene: TRBV20-1
D gene: NA
CDR3 protein: CSARELRGFSPLHF
CDR3 DNA: TGCAGTGCTAGAGAGCTTAGGGGCTTTTCACCCCTCCACTTT

J gene: TRBJ1-4
clone size: many
V gene: TRBV12-3/TRBV12-4
D gene: TRBD1
CDR3 protein: CASSSGQGAYEKLFF
CDR3 DNA: TGTGCCAGCAGTTCCGGACAGGGGGCATATGAAAAACTGTTTTTT

J gene: TRBJ2-5
clone size: many
V gene: TRBV27
D gene: NA
CDR3 protein: CASSLTSLQARETQYF
CDR3 DNA: TGTGCCAGCAGTTTAACCTCCCTACAGGCACGAGAGACCCAGTACTTC

J gene: TRBJ1-4
clone size: many
V gene: TRBV5-1
D gene: NA
CDR3 protein: CASSLAQWAGSTSATNEKLFF
CDR3 DNA: TGCGCCAGCAGCTTGGCCCAATGGGCAGGGAGCACTTCTGCAACTAATGAAAAACTGTTTTTT

J gene: TRBJ2-2
clone size: few
V gene: TRBV12-5
D gene: NA
CDR3 protein: CASGLHGELFF
CDR3 DNA: TGTGCTAGTGGTTTGCATGGGGAGCTGTTTTTT

J gene: TRBJ2-1
clone size: many
V gene: TRBV29-1
D gene: TRBD2
CDR3 protein: CSVESRDSGAINEQFF
CDR3 DNA: TGCAGCGTAGAGTCCCGGGATAGCGGGGCGATCAATGAGCAGTTCTTC

J gene: TRBJ1-3
clone size: many
V gene: TRBV4-1
D gene: TRBD1
CDR3 protein: CASSPQGESGNTIYF
CDR3 DNA: TGCGCCAGCAGCCCTCAGGGGGAGTCTGGAAACACCATATATTTT

J gene: TRBJ2-5
clone size: many
V gene: TRBV20-1
D gene: NA
CDR3 protein: CSADPGSQETQYF
CDR3 DNA: TGCAGTGCTGATCCGGGGAGCCAAGAGACCCAGTACTTC

J gene: TRBJ2-7
clone size: many
V gene: TRBV24-1
D gene: NA
CDR3 protein: CATPEDYWGNYEQYF
CDR3 DNA: TGTGCCACCCCCGAGGACTACTGGGGAAACTACGAGCAGTACTTC

J gene: TRBJ2-3
clone size: many
V gene: TRBV5-5
D gene: TRBD2
CDR3 protein: CASSWEGRGTDTQYF
CDR3 DNA: TGTGCCAGCAGTTGGGAGGGGCGAGGGACAGATACGCAGTATTTT

J gene: TRBJ1-4
clone size: many
V gene: TRBV4-2
D gene: NA
CDR3 protein: CASSQEGPNEKLFF
CDR3 DNA: TGTGCCAGCAGCCAAGAAGGGCCTAATGAAAAACTGTTTTTT

J gene: TRBJ2-5
clone size: many
V gene: TRBV5-6
D gene: NA
CDR3 protein: CASSSGAGGETQYF
CDR3 DNA: TGTGCCAGCAGCTCTGGTGCGGGCGGAGAGACCCAGTACTTC

J gene: TRBJ2-2
clone size: many
V gene: TRBV7-2
D gene: NA
CDR3 protein: CASSLRLTVGELFF
CDR3 DNA: TGTGCCAGCAGCCTGCGGTTAACTGTCGGGGAGCTGTTTTTT

J gene: TRBJ2-7
clone size: many
V gene: TRBV6-2/TRBV6-3
D gene: TRBD2
CDR3 protein: CASSPWGTSGNEQYF
CDR3 DNA: TGTGCCAGCAGCCCCTGGGGGACTAGCGGGAACGAGCAGTACTTC

J gene: TRBJ2-5
clone size: many
V gene: TRBV14
D gene: NA
CDR3 protein: CASSQDGRNQETQYF
CDR3 DNA: TGTGCCAGCAGCCAAGATGGGCGGAACCAAGAGACCCAGTACTTC

J gene: TRBJ2-3
clone size: many
V gene: TRBV5-1
D gene: TRBD1
CDR3 protein: CASSYTGEDTQYF
CDR3 DNA: TGCGCCAGCAGTTATACAGGGGAAGATACGCAGTATTTT

J gene: TRBJ2-2
clone size: many
V gene: TRBV5-6
D gene: TRBD1
CDR3 protein: CARRDRGQNVLTGELFF
CDR3 DNA: TGTGCCAGGAGGGACAGGGGGCAGAACGTTTTGACCGGGGAGCTGTTTTTT

J gene: TRBJ2-2
clone size: many
V gene: TRBV10-3
D gene: TRBD1
CDR3 protein: CAIGQGAAGELFF
CDR3 DNA: TGTGCCATCGGGCAGGGGGCGGCCGGGGAGCTGTTTTTT

J gene: TRBJ1-4
clone size: many
V gene: TRBV6-6
D gene: TRBD1
CDR3 protein: CASSSAGGKLFF
CDR3 DNA: TGTGCCAGCAGTTCCGCAGGGGGAAAACTGTTTTTT

J gene: TRBJ2-5
clone size: many
V gene: TRBV5-1
D gene: TRBD1
CDR3 protein: CASSYTGGGETQYF
CDR3 DNA: TGCGCCAGCAGCTACACAGGGGGCGGAGAGACCCAGTACTTC

J gene: TRBJ1-5
clone size: many
V gene: TRBV19
D gene: NA
CDR3 protein: CASNKRPNQPQHF
CDR3 DNA: TGTGCCAGTAATAAGAGGCCCAATCAGCCCCAGCATTTT

J gene: TRBJ1-1
clone size: many
V gene: TRBV28
D gene: NA
CDR3 protein: CASESLSGTEAFF
CDR3 DNA: TGTGCCAGCGAATCATTAAGCGGCACTGAAGCTTTCTTT

J gene: TRBJ1-2
clone size: many
V gene: TRBV10-3
D gene: NA
CDR3 protein: CAIQTGPNRANYGYTF
CDR3 DNA: TGTGCCATCCAGACAGGACCGAACCGCGCTAACTATGGCTACACCTTC

J gene: TRBJ2-2
clone size: many
V gene: TRBV5-1
D gene: NA
CDR3 protein: CASSSRGSDGELFF
CDR3 DNA: TGCGCCAGCAGCTCAAGGGGGTCGGACGGGGAGCTGTTTTTT

J gene: TRBJ2-1
clone size: many
V gene: TRBV12-3/TRBV12-4
D gene: TRBD2
CDR3 protein: CASSWGEGEQFF
CDR3 DNA: TGTGCCAGCAGTTGGGGGGAGGGTGAGCAGTTCTTC